Detailed here is one T cell receptor (beta chain). Antigen specificity is unknown. This specimen belongs to a study of cytomegalovirus exposure and HLA in healthy donors. The protocol was immunoSEQ multiplex PCR, while the TCRdb copy is restricted to in-frame clones and leaves out a portion. The sample carries some 180,000 clones, approximately 86% recorded once. Study conclusions and caveats: The authors enumerated 164 TCR beta chains as linked to cytomegalovirus. Rare sequences made up most TCRs, while some public TCRs were found in many donors. Reports credit the classifier with highly specific, highly sensitive diagnosis of cytomegalovirus status. Clusters of TCRs from the first cohort tended to co-occur in the roughly 120 validation repertoires (as a later analysis found).

The specimen was PBMCs. The sequence derives from a young man in good health and CMV-seropositive.

The CDR3 DNA is TGTGCCAGCAGCTTATACTGGGGGGAGACCCAGTACTTC. Its protein product is CASSLYWGETQYF. The V and J genes are TRBV7-2 and TRBJ2-5; D is possibly TRBD1 or TRBD2 (5 bases each). The V gene lost 2 bases and the J gene lost 5 bases, with 9 bases spanning the gap. CDR3 size: 13 residues. Germline V gene lookup returns CDR1 SGHTA and CDR2 FQGNSA.